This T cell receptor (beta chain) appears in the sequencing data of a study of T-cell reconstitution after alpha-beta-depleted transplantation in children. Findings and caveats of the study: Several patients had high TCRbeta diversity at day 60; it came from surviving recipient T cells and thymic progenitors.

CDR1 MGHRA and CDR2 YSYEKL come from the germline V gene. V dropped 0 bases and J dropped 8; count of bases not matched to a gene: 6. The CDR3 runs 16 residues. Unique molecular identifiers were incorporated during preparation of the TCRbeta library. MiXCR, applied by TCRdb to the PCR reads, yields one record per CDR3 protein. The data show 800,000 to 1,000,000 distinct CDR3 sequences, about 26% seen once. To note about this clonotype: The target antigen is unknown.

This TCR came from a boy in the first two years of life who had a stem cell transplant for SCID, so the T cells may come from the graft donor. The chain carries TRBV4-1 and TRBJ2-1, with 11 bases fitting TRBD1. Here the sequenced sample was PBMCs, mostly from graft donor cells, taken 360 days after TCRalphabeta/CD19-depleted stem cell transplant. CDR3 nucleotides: TGCGCCAGCAGCCAAGACCGGGACAGGGGGTCAGATGAGCAGTTCTTC. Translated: CASSQDRDRGSDEQFF.